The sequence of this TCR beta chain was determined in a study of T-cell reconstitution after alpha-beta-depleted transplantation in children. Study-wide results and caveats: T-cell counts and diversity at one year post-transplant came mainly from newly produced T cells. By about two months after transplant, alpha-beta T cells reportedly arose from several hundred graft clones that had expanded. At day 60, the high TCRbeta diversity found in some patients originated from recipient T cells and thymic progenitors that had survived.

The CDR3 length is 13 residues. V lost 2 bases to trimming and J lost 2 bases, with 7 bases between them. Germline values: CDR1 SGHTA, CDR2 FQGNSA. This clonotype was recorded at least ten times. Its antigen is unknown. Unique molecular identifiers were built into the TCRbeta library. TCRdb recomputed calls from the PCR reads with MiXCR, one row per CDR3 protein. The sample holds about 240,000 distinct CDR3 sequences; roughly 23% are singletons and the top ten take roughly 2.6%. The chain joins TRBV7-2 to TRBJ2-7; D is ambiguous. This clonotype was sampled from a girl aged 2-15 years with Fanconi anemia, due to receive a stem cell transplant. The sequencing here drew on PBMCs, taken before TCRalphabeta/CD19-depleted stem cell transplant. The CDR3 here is CASSLIQAYEQYF. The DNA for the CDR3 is TGTGCCAGCAGCTTAATTCAGGCCTACGAGCAGTACTTC.